The source of this TCR beta chain is a study of blood T cells in healthy people across ages. Study-wide results and limits: There was no known CMV status for donors, so expanded clonotype changes were possibly confounded. Per million T cells, the diversity of TCR beta decreased roughly linearly as age advanced.

Through a sample-barcoded 5' primer and a J-beta primer mix, a second PCR was run for roughly 6 to 12 cycles. MiXCR, applied by TCRdb to the 5' RACE reads, yields one record per CDR3 protein. The data hold under 2,000,000 distinct CDR3 sequences, with around half observed a single time. The study recruited healthy Caucasian donors from Russia who were aged roughly 6 to 95. A remark on this clonotype: Its antigen is not known.

The TCR was taken from a woman aged 40-49 years in good health. The sample comprised blood.

CDR3 amino acids: CASSPPTGTPYEQYF. CDR3 coding DNA: TGTGCCAGCTCACCTCCTACTGGGACACCCTACGAGCAGTACTTC. The genes are TRBV18 and TRBJ2-4; tentatively, D is TRBD1 (6 bases). The J call may be mistaken, given a closer DNA end match to TRBJ2-7. In germline, CDR1 is KGHSH, CDR2 LQKENI. This CDR3 is 15 amino acids long.